These T cell receptor beta chains were read from a single sample in a study of blood T cells in healthy people across ages. One entry per CDR3 protein, called by TCRdb with MiXCR from the 5' RACE reads. The sample yields 780,000 or so distinct CDR3 sequences, approximately 60% seen once. Sequencing input: blood. Receptors originate from a man in his forties in good health. Each CDR3 is given without its conserved first and last residue. The D gene is left open where the match is weak.

d_call: -; v_call: TRBV5-1; j_call: TRBJ1-6; cdr3_aa: ASSLRQNPKLSYNSPLH
d_call: -; v_call: TRBV6-2/TRBV6-3; j_call: -; cdr3_aa: ASSYLTVSYEQY
d_call: -; v_call: TRBV6-2/TRBV6-3; j_call: TRBJ1-6; cdr3_aa: ASRPREGSDSPLH
d_call: TRBD1; v_call: TRBV6-5; j_call: TRBJ2-7; cdr3_aa: ASTLRDRGYEQY
d_call: -; v_call: TRBV7-9; j_call: TRBJ2-6; cdr3_aa: ASGLASGANVLT
d_call: TRBD2; v_call: TRBV11-2; j_call: TRBJ2-1; cdr3_aa: ASSLDFIGLAGSRDNEQF
d_call: -; v_call: TRBV20-1; j_call: TRBJ1-1; cdr3_aa: SARPGGMGTEAF
d_call: -; v_call: TRBV5-1; j_call: TRBJ1-5; cdr3_aa: ASSRELGDQPQH
d_call: TRBD1; v_call: TRBV25-1; j_call: TRBJ2-7; cdr3_aa: ASGRTGDTYEQY
d_call: TRBD2; v_call: TRBV14; j_call: TRBJ2-1; cdr3_aa: ASSQARVSGGKF
d_call: TRBD2; v_call: TRBV7-2; j_call: TRBJ2-7; cdr3_aa: ASSLDSGRYEQY
d_call: -; v_call: TRBV2; j_call: TRBJ2-1; cdr3_aa: ASSGGGRSGVEQF
d_call: TRBD2; v_call: TRBV5-6; j_call: TRBJ2-5; cdr3_aa: ASSDGLAGKAETQY
d_call: -; v_call: TRBV20-1; j_call: TRBJ2-1; cdr3_aa: SARRLGRESHNEQF
d_call: -; v_call: TRBV7-2; j_call: TRBJ2-5; cdr3_aa: ASSLMVSSETQY
d_call: TRBD2; v_call: TRBV4-2; j_call: TRBJ2-3; cdr3_aa: ASSQGTSGGASDTQY
d_call: -; v_call: TRBV12-3/TRBV12-4; j_call: TRBJ1-1; cdr3_aa: ASSFQEGTEAF
d_call: -; v_call: TRBV20-1; j_call: TRBJ2-1; cdr3_aa: SAPSREYNEQF
d_call: TRBD2; v_call: TRBV4-3; j_call: TRBJ2-4; cdr3_aa: ASSQGTLAGGPGEQY
d_call: -; v_call: TRBV7-9; j_call: TRBJ2-3; cdr3_aa: ASSFRGADTDTQY
d_call: TRBD1; v_call: TRBV4-3; j_call: TRBJ1-1; cdr3_aa: ASSQDGRGHTEAF
d_call: -; v_call: TRBV6-2/TRBV6-3; j_call: TRBJ2-7; cdr3_aa: ASIPNTRRAREQY
d_call: -; v_call: TRBV7-3; j_call: TRBJ2-3; cdr3_aa: ASSSEMPDTQY
d_call: TRBD1; v_call: TRBV4-3; j_call: TRBJ1-6; cdr3_aa: ASSQDQGTGDSPLH
d_call: TRBD1; v_call: TRBV20-1; j_call: TRBJ1-1; cdr3_aa: SARKGTGKINTEAF
d_call: TRBD1; v_call: TRBV6-2/TRBV6-3; j_call: TRBJ2-7; cdr3_aa: ASSLSGTAAYEQY
d_call: -; v_call: TRBV10-3; j_call: TRBJ1-1; cdr3_aa: AIKNRDNTEAF
d_call: TRBD1; v_call: TRBV7-2; j_call: TRBJ2-5; cdr3_aa: ASSYRGALSAQY
d_call: -; v_call: TRBV7-2; j_call: TRBJ2-1; cdr3_aa: ASSPFEDRDNEQF
d_call: TRBD2; v_call: TRBV7-2; j_call: TRBJ2-5; cdr3_aa: ASSQRTSGRAQY
d_call: -; v_call: TRBV14; j_call: TRBJ2-2; cdr3_aa: ASSQDLGGVKTGELF
d_call: TRBD1; v_call: TRBV7-9; j_call: -; cdr3_aa: ASRGRDRDLVSYEQY